This entry lists 10 T cell receptor beta chains sequenced from one sample in a study of neurological immune-mediated disorders (dated by TCRdb to between 2018 and 2020). Library preparation was by 5' RACE. TCRdb lists the instrument as Illumina HiSeq 2500. The public reads were reanalyzed by TCRdb: fastp trimming at Q25, MiXCR alignment, in-frame beta chains only. CDR3 protein duplicates are merged, each entry listing the most common genes and DNA. The sample has about 66,000 distinct CDR3 sequences on record, around 3.1% of them singletons. The ten most abundant clones make up approximately 3.5% of the sample. Sequenced input: PBMCs. The receptors stem from a man between 35 and 55 years old with multiple sclerosis.

This clonotype was recorded at least ten times. The chain joins TRBV3-1 to TRBJ1-1; D unresolved. Trimming removed 0 bases at V and 0 bases at J, with 23 bases between. In germline, CDR1 is LGHDT, CDR2 YNNKEL (reference sequence). The CDR3 length is 20 residues. The CDR3 spells CASSQDPWAGGVSMNTEAFF. The CDR3 nucleotides read TGTGCCAGCAGCCAAGATCCTTGGGCTGGAGGTGTTAGCATGAACACTGAAGCTTTCTTT.

This clonotype occurred many times. V and J are TRBV20-1 and TRBJ1-1; D gene unclear. Germline V lookup: CDR1 DFQATT, CDR2 SNEGSKA (reference sequence). The V end was cut by 3 bases, the J end by 1 base, with 12 bases between. This CDR3 comprises 14 residues. CDR3 loop: CSARTQKENTEAFF. CDR3 coding DNA: TGCAGTGCTAGGACCCAAAAGGAGAACACTGAAGCTTTCTTT.

Note on this clonotype: The junction does not match germline at one end; this may be a read error. V usage is TRBV5-8 and J usage is TRBJ1-5; D gene unclear. Germline-derived CDR1 and CDR2 are SGHTS and YDEGEE. This CDR3 region has 13 residues. CDR3: CASSFLRNKTQNF. CDR3 DNA: TGTGCCAGCAGCTTTTTACGGAATAAGACCCAGAATTTT.

This clonotype showed up many times. This sequence joins TRBV29-1 and TRBJ2-3; TRBD2 aligns across 15 bases. The CDR3 has 16 residues. V was clipped by 3 bases and J by 8 bases; unmatched bases: 9. The germline V gene has CDR1 SQVTM and CDR2 ANQGSEA. The DNA for the CDR3 is TGCAGCGTTGAGCTGGGGACTAGCGGGGGGTCAGGTACGCAGTATTTT. Its protein is CSVELGTSGGSGTQYF.

This clonotype was counted many times. This sequence joins TRBV7-6 and TRBJ2-2; 12 bases are shared with TRBD2. Germline CDR1 reads SGHVS; CDR2 reads FNYEAQ. CDR3 size: 16 residues. V gave up 5 bases and J gave up 6 bases; unmatched junction bases: 7. DNA for the CDR3: TGTGCCAGCAGCATCGGACTAGCGGGGCGGGCCGGGGAGCTGTTTTTT. It is translated as CASSIGLAGRAGELFF.

This clonotype was counted many times. The chain's CDR3 is CASSYMGPAANRDRGYGYTF. CDR3 bases: TGTGCCAGCAGTTATATGGGCCCCGCAGCCAACCGGGACAGGGGTTATGGCTACACCTTC. The V and J genes are TRBV6-9 and TRBJ1-2, with 10 nucleotides matching TRBD1. Germline-derived CDR1 and CDR2 are MNHGY and SVAAGI. This CDR3 has 20 amino acids. V lost 2 bases to trimming and J lost 5 bases; unmatched junction nucleotides: 20.

This clonotype came up many times. The chain couples TRBV12-3 or TRBV12-4 to TRBJ1-2, with a tentative D call TRBD1 (6 bases). This CDR3 spans 18 amino acids. The V end lost 9 bases, the J end lost 0 bases, and 26 bases lay between the germline ends. The CDR3 sequence: CAREGDAFPLGANYGYTF. The DNA for the CDR3 is TGTGCCAGGGAGGGGGACGCATTCCCCCTGGGCGCTAACTATGGCTACACCTTC.

This clonotype was counted ten times or more. The gene calls are TRBV5-1 and TRBJ2-1; TRBD2 matches at 7 bases. V shed 2 bases, J shed 9 bases, and the junction held 17 bases outside the gene matches. The CDR3 consists of 17 residues. Germline CDR1 and CDR2: SGHRS and YFSETQ. The CDR3 loop reads CASSFPPTGGNLGEQFF. CDR3 DNA: TGCGCCAGCAGCTTCCCGCCGACGGGAGGAAACTTGGGTGAGCAGTTCTTC.

In this sample, this clonotype turned up many times. The chain links TRBV12-3 or TRBV12-4 to TRBJ2-1; 7 bases agree with TRBD2. CDR3 length: 13 amino acids. V lost 5 bases and J lost 8; bases outside the gene matches: 6. CDR3 residues: CASSPAGLYEQFF. The CDR3 DNA is TGTGCCAGCAGTCCAGCGGGACTCTATGAGCAGTTCTTC.

The chain has TRBV6-1 and TRBJ2-2, with 10 positions matching TRBD2. Germline lookup yields CDR1 MNHNS and CDR2 SASEGT. V gave up 8 bases and J gave up 6 bases; unmatched junction bases: 3. This CDR3 spans 13 amino acids. In DNA, the CDR3 is TGTGCCAGCTGGACTAGCGGCTCCGGGGAGCTGTTTTTT. It yields the protein CASWTSGSGELFF.